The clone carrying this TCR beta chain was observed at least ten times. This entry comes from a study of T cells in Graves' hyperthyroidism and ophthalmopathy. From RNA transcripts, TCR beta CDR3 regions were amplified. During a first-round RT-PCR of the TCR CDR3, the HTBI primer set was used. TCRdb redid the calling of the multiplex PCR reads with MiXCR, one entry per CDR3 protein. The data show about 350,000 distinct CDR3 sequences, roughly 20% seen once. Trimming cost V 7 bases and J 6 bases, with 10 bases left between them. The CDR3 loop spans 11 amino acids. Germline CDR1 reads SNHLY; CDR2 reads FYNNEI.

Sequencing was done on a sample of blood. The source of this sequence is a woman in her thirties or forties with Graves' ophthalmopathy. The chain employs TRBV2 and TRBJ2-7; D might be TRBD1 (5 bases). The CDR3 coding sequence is TGTGCCAGCAATCAGGGTAGCGAGCAGTACTTC. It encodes CASNQGSEQYF. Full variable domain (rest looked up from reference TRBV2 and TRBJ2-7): EPEVTQTPSHQVTQMGQEVILRCVPISNHLYFYWYRQILGQKVEFLVSFYNNEISEKSEIFDDQFSVERPDGSNFTLKIRSTKLEDSAMYFCASNQGSEQYFGPGTRLTVT.